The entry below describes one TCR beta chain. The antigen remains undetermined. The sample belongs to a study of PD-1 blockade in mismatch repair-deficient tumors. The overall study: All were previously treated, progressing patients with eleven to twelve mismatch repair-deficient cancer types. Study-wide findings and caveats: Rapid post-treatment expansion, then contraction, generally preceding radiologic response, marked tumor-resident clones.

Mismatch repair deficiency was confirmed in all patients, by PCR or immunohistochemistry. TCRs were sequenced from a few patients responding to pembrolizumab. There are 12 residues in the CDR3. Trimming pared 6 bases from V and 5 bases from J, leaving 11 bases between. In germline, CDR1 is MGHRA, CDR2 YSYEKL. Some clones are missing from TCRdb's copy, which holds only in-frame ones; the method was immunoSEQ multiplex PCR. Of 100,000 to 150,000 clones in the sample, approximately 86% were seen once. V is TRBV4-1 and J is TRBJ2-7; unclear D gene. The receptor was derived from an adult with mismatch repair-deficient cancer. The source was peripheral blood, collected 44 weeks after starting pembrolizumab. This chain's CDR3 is CASRSDLNEQYF. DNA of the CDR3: TGCGCCAGCAGATCCGACTTAAACGAGCAGTACTTC.